The clone carrying this T cell receptor (beta chain) was counted many times. No antigen is known for it. The data were obtained in a study of T cells in Graves' hyperthyroidism and ophthalmopathy. The overall study: Peripheral blood specimens were obtained at initial diagnosis, prior to any treatment.

Uncontrolled infection, other autoimmune disease, pregnancy or lactation led to exclusion. PBMCs were collected from a 10 ml volume of fresh peripheral blood. The study, taken as a whole, reports: Among thyroid clonotypes expanded above 0.001, most also appeared in blood.

This CDR3 has 15 amino acids. Germline V CDR1 and CDR2: LNHDA, SQIVND (reference sequence). Unmatched junction bases numbered 8, after V lost 5 bases and J lost 4 bases. Amplification of TCR beta CDR3 regions was performed using RNA transcripts as template. The TCR CDR3 first-round RT-PCR relied on the HTBI primer set. TCRdb recomputed calls from the multiplex PCR reads with MiXCR, one row per CDR3 protein. The top ten hold about 45% of the sample, which has 100,000 to 130,000 distinct CDR3 sequences, approximately 15% seen once. The sequenced sample was blood. This sequence joins TRBV19 and TRBJ1-2, with 9 bases identical to TRBD1. The receptor's source is a woman aged 50 to 60 with Graves' hyperthyroidism. This CDR3 is CASSPQGALGYGYTF. DNA of the CDR3: TGTGCCAGTAGTCCACAGGGGGCTCTCGGCTATGGCTACACCTTC.